This T cell receptor (beta chain) appears in the sequencing data of a study of cytomegalovirus exposure and HLA in healthy donors. With 60 Vbeta and 13 Jbeta primers, the PCR was carried out. Generated by immunoSEQ multiplex PCR, the TCRdb table keeps only in-frame clones and is missing some. The repertoire table contains some 110,000 clones. To note about this clone: No antigen is known for it.

Study-wide results and limits: Rates of TCR association differed by HLA locus in a later analysis, with DRB1 highest and HLA-C lowest. Equally common other TCR beta chains were less clonally expanded than HLA-associated ones, a later analysis found.

The sequenced sample was PBMCs. This clonotype was obtained from a man younger than 45 in good health and CMV-seronegative.

The CDR3 spells CASSPPDRNTEAFF. Written as DNA, the CDR3 is TGCGCCAGCAGCCCACCCGACAGGAACACTGAAGCTTTCTTT. The chain has TRBV5-1 and TRBJ1-1; tentative D call: TRBD1 (5 bases). Looked up from germline, CDR1 is SGHRS and CDR2 is YFSETQ. The CDR3 spans 14 residues. V was clipped by 4 bases and J by 1 base, with 11 bases between them.